This T cell receptor (beta chain) was profiled in a study of blood T cell repertoires in COVID-19. Overall study context: The United States, Italy and Spain provided the acute and convalescent COVID-19 samples. PBMCs, B-cell-depleted T cells, or T cells were the source of the cDNA or gDNA that made up the material.

Assay used: immunoSEQ multiplex PCR; TCRdb lists only in-frame clones, some missing. Of roughly 180,000 clones in the sample, more than 65% were seen once. Only a few counts were recorded for this clone. Researchers sorted participants into cohorts using their self-reported clinical history. Resolution of symptoms, clearance, or two negative PCRs was present in recovered Cohort 3 donors. Source material: PBMCs or T cells enriched from blood (not recorded which). This clonotype was obtained from a man aged 55 to 70 who had recovered from COVID-19.

CDR3 bases: TGTGCCAGCAGCCCCGTCCCTACAGGGCGGAGCGGGACCCAGTACTTC. This translates into CASSPVPTGRSGTQYF. The V gene is TRBV28, the J gene TRBJ2-5; D is possibly TRBD1 (6 bases). The ends were cut back, 6 bases at V and 7 bases at J, with 24 bases in the middle. CDR1 and CDR2 (germline): MDHEN, SYDVKM. The CDR3 spans 16 residues.